This T cell receptor (beta chain) was found in a study of cytomegalovirus exposure and HLA in healthy donors. The CDR3 consists of 17 residues. The germline CDR1 and CDR2 sequences are LGHNA and YSLEER. V was shortened by 0 bases and J by 5 bases, with 17 bases between the two germline ends. Regarding the study as a whole: A missense DCLRE1C variant was associated with V- and J-gene trimming of TCR beta chains in a later analysis, and an independent cohort replicated the association.

Turning to this clone: Its antigen remains unidentified.

Primers: 60 Vbeta forward and 13 Jbeta reverse. Clones were read by immunoSEQ multiplex PCR, and TCRdb kept only the in-frame ones, dropping some. The top ten clones hold around 3.3% of a sample with about 130,000 clones, over 70% of them seen once. Sequences were obtained from PBMCs. This clonotype was sampled from a woman aged 50 to 60 in good health and CMV-seronegative. J is TRBJ1-5 and V is TRBV4-3; D unresolved. CDR3 in amino acids: CASSQESITGGHQPQHF. The CDR3 bases are TGCGCCAGCAGCCAAGAAAGTATTACGGGTGGTCATCAGCCCCAGCATTTT.